This T cell receptor beta chain originates from a study of identical twins. Trimming cost V 0 bases and J 4 bases; bases outside gene matches: 6. The CDR3 runs to 17 residues. CDR1 SGHRS and CDR2 YFSETQ come from the germline V gene. In TCRdb, the 5' RACE reads were re-called with MiXCR into one record per CDR3 protein. The profile covers a few hundred thousand distinct CDR3 sequences, with 7.5% to 10% appearing a single time and roughly 3% taken by the ten largest. This sample also belongs to another study, concerning yellow fever vaccine responses in identical twins.

This chain links TRBV5-1 with TRBJ2-5; 13 bases are a match to TRBD2. Sequenced sample: PBMCs. The TCR sequence derives from a woman younger than 30 in good health. The CDR3 DNA reads as TGCGCCAGCAGCTTGGGGCGACTAGCGGGAGGACCAGAGACCCAGTACTTC. It translates to CASSLGRLAGGPETQYF.